This section outlines one TCR beta chain sequence together with its context. What it binds is not known. The junction and the germline gene differ at one end; a read error may be behind it. This CDR3 spans 14 amino acids. These data are taken from a study of tumor and adjacent non-tumor tissue in lung cancer. The wider study: The cohort had about twelve adenocarcinoma, 2 squamous cell and 1 small cell patients. Stage I to III disease affected approximately 11 men and 5 women aged roughly 31 to 76. Study-level findings and limits: Compared with tumor, normal lung showed significantly lower TCR diversity.

Three rounds of nested PCR, following a modified ARM-PCR protocol, produced the TCRbeta library. MiXCR, applied by TCRdb to the multiplex PCR reads, yields one record per CDR3 protein. The sample lists 120,000 or so distinct CDR3 sequences; nearly 85% were seen once. This sample's RNA came from whole unsorted tissue. Newly diagnosed lung cancer patients had thoracic surgery in China, August–late 2014, without prior chemotherapy. Source material: lung tumor tissue. The rearrangement uses TRBV12-3 or TRBV12-4 and TRBJ2-3; tentatively, D is TRBD1 (6 bases). The sequence derives from a man between 65 and 85 years old with non-small cell lung cancer. The CDR3 DNA sequence: TGTGCCAGCAGGAGCGGTGGGGACACAGATATGCAGTATTTT. Amino acid sequence: CASRSGGDTDMQYF.